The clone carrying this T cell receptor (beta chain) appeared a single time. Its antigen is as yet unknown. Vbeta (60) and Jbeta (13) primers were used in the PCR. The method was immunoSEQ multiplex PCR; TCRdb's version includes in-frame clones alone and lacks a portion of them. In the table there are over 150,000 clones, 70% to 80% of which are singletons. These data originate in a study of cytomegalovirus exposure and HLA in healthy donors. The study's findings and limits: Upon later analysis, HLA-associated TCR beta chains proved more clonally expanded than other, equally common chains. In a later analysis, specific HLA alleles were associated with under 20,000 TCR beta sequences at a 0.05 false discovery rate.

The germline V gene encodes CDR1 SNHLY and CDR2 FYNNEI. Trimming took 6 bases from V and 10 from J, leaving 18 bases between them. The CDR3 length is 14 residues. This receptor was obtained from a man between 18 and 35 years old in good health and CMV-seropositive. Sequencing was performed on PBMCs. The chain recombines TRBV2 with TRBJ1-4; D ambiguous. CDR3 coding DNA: TGTGCCAGCAGACCCCCCCCCGGAGAGGGAAAACTGTTTTTT. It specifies CASRPPPGEGKLFF.